The 19 T cell receptor beta chains presented below share a single source sample, sequenced in a study of cytomegalovirus exposure and HLA in healthy donors. The PCR used 60 Vbeta and 13 Jbeta primers. Assay used: immunoSEQ multiplex PCR; TCRdb lists only in-frame clones, some missing. Of about 130,000 clones in the sample, 70% to 90% were seen once. The specimen sequenced was PBMCs. All receptors come from a man aged 18 to 30 in good health and CMV-seropositive.

V usage is TRBV19 and J usage is TRBJ1-1; no clear D. Trimming stripped 5 bases from V and 2 bases from J, with 12 bases between. This CDR3 region has 14 residues. Germline-derived CDR1 and CDR2 are LNHDA and SQIVND (reference sequence). The CDR3 DNA reads TGTGCCAGTAGTTCCCCCGGACTAAACACTGAAGCTTTCTTT. This gives the protein CASSSPGLNTEAFF.

The V gene is TRBV28, the J gene TRBJ1-3; TRBD1 agrees at 8 bases. CDR1 MDHEN and CDR2 SYDVKM come from the germline V gene. Trimming took 4 bases from V and 0 from J; bases not matched to a gene: 14. The CDR3 is 19 residues long. CDR3 sequence (DNA): TGTGCCAGCAGTTCCCCGGGACAGGTTCGGAGGGGCTCTGGAAACACCATATATTTT. As protein: CASSSPGQVRRGSGNTIYF.

The chain employs TRBV18 and TRBJ2-1, with 13 positions matching TRBD2. Unmatched junction bases numbered 3, after V lost 4 bases and J lost 6 bases. The CDR3 runs 15 residues. From germline, CDR1 is KGHSH and CDR2 LQKENI. This CDR3 reads CASSLRTSGGNEQFF. Here the CDR3 DNA reads TGTGCCAGCTCACTGCGGACTAGCGGGGGCAATGAGCAGTTCTTC.

This chain uses TRBV28 with TRBJ1-1; TRBD1 matches 9 bases. V dropped 3 bases and J dropped 0; count of bases not matched to a gene: 2. Germline V gene sequence: CDR1 MDHEN, CDR2 SYDVKM. The CDR3 loop spans 15 amino acids. Here the CDR3 reads CASSLGTGLNTEAFF. The CDR3 DNA sequence: TGTGCCAGCAGTTTGGGGACAGGGTTGAACACTGAAGCTTTCTTT. The full variable domain, in which reference TRBV28 and TRBJ1-1 provide the parts outside the CDR3, is DVKVTQSSRYLVKRTGEKVFLECVQDMDHENMFWYRQDPGLGLRLIYFSYDVKMKEKGDIPEGYSVSREKKERFSLILESASTNQTSMYLCASSLGTGLNTEAFFGQGTRLTVV.

The V gene is TRBV11-1, the J gene TRBJ2-7; a weak D match, TRBD1 (6 bases). V was trimmed by 1 base and J by 3 bases, leaving 19 bases between them. The CDR3 runs to 17 residues. The germline V gene encodes CDR1 SGHAT and CDR2 FQDESV (reference sequence). Here the CDR3 DNA reads TGTGCCAGCAGCTTAGGTCGCCCCAGGGGAGTATTCTACGAGCAGTACTTC. Translation: CASSLGRPRGVFYEQYF.

This clone was seen a handful of times. V gene TRBV7-6 combines with J gene TRBJ2-5; no reliable D call. Looked up from germline, CDR1 is SGHVS and CDR2 is FNYEAQ. V lost 5 bases, J lost 0 bases, and 7 bases lay in between. The CDR3 runs to 13 residues. The CDR3 loop is CASSLSNQETQYF. CDR3 coding DNA: TGTGCCAGCAGCCTCTCTAACCAAGAGACCCAGTACTTC.

The rearrangement joins TRBV19 to TRBJ1-1; TRBD1 might be the D (5 bases). The CDR3 is 15 amino acids. Germline V lookup: CDR1 LNHDA, CDR2 SQIVND (reference sequence). V was pared by 5 bases and J by 0 bases, with 13 bases between. CDR3 in DNA: TGTGCCAGTAGTGGGAGGGACGGGATGAACACTGAAGCTTTCTTT. Amino acid sequence: CASSGRDGMNTEAFF.

The chain recombines TRBV6-5 with TRBJ1-1; tentative D call: TRBD1 (5 bases). CDR1 is MNHEY and CDR2 is SVGAGI in the germline V gene. There are 15 residues in the CDR3. V was cut by 6 bases and J by 6 bases, with 20 bases left in between. CDR3 DNA sequence: TGTGCCAGCAGCCCCGGCGCGGTGGGGGACTCTGAAGCTTTCTTT. Amino acids: CASSPGAVGDSEAFF.

This sequence joins TRBV5-1 and TRBJ2-7; weak D call: TRBD1 (5 bases). This CDR3 contains 12 residues. Germline lookup yields CDR1 SGHRS and CDR2 YFSETQ. With 4 bases removed from V and 3 bases from J, the gap between germline ends came to 8 bases. DNA of the CDR3: TGCGCCAGCAGCGGCAGGGACTACGAGCAGTACTTC. Translation: CASSGRDYEQYF.

This chain joins TRBV30 and TRBJ1-6, with TRBD1 matching over 7 bases. The germline gives CDR1 GTSNPN, CDR2 SVGIG (reference sequence). V lost 5 bases and J lost 8; bases outside the gene matches: 0. The CDR3 has 11 amino acids. The CDR3 region is CAWDRDSPLHF. DNA of the CDR3: TGTGCCTGGGACAGGGATTCACCCCTCCACTTT.

The gene calls are TRBV28 and TRBJ1-1; 8 nucleotides agree with TRBD1. CDR1 and CDR2 (germline): MDHEN, SYDVKM. The CDR3 loop spans 14 amino acids. The trim removed 5 bases at V and 4 bases at J, leaving 6 bases unmatched. DNA of the CDR3: TGTGCCAGCAGTGACAGGGGAGGGATCACTGAAGCTTTCTTT. Its protein product is CASSDRGGITEAFF.

The rearrangement joins TRBV5-4 to TRBJ2-1; tentatively, D is TRBD2 (7 bases). The CDR3 runs to 14 residues. V lost 4 bases, J lost 2 bases, and 10 bases lay in between. Germline V gene lookup returns CDR1 SGHNT and CDR2 YYREEE (reference sequence). Here the CDR3 reads CASSGGDTYNEQFF. The CDR3, as DNA: TGTGCCAGCAGCGGGGGGGACACCTACAATGAGCAGTTCTTC.

The sample holds one count of this clone. The CDR3 sequence is CASSWEVAPDTQYF. Here the CDR3 DNA reads TGTGCCAGCAGTTGGGAGGTGGCCCCAGATACGCAGTATTTT. This chain links TRBV27 with TRBJ2-3; possibly TRBD2 for D (6 bases). Germline loops: CDR1 MNHEY, CDR2 SMNVEV (reference sequence). The CDR3 sequence is 14 residues long. V shed 4 bases and J shed 4 bases, with 12 bases lying between them.

The rearrangement links TRBV5-1 to TRBJ1-1; D possibly corresponds to TRBD1 (5 bases). Germline loops: CDR1 SGHRS, CDR2 YFSETQ. The germline V and J ends were trimmed by 4 bases and 0 bases, with 13 bases remaining between them. CDR3 size: 15 residues. The CDR3 spells CASSLTTTVNTEAFF. In nucleotides, the CDR3 is TGCGCCAGCAGCCTCACGACGACAGTGAACACTGAAGCTTTCTTT.

CDR3 loop: CASTTGGDQPQHF. The DNA of the CDR3 is TGTGCCAGCACCACCGGGGGGGATCAGCCCCAGCATTTT. This chain joins TRBV6-6 and TRBJ1-5, with D maybe TRBD1 (5 bases). V gave up 7 bases and J gave up 5 bases, with 12 bases separating them. The V gene's germline CDR1 is MNHNY and CDR2 SVGAGI (reference sequence). The length of the CDR3 is 13 residues.

The rearrangement joins TRBV7-8 to TRBJ2-1; 9 bases are shared with TRBD2. The CDR3 consists of 16 residues. CDR1 is SGHVS, CDR2 FQNEAQ, per germline. Losses at the gene ends were 5 bases for V and 4 bases for J; bases not matched to a gene: 9. In DNA form, the CDR3 reads TGTGCCAGCAGCGTGTCGGATAGCGGGGGTTACAATGAGCAGTTCTTC. It yields the protein CASSVSDSGGYNEQFF.

This chain joins TRBV5-1 and TRBJ2-6; tentative D call: TRBD1 (6 bases). The CDR3 sequence is 15 residues long. V was trimmed by 5 bases and J by 0 bases, leaving 9 bases between them. Germline V gene data show CDR1 as SGHRS and CDR2 as YFSETQ. CDR3: CASRGQSSGANVLTF. In DNA form, the CDR3 reads TGCGCCAGCAGAGGACAGAGCTCTGGGGCCAACGTCCTGACTTTC. The full variable domain, completed using reference TRBV5-1 and TRBJ2-6, is KAGVTQTPRYLIKTRGQQVTLSCSPISGHRSVSWYQQTPGQGLQFLFEYFSETQRNKGNFPGRFSGRQFSNSRSEMNVSTLELGDSALYLCASRGQSSGANVLTFGAGSRLTVL.

The chain is built from TRBV10-3 and TRBJ1-6; D uncertain. The CDR3 runs to 15 residues. V gave up 0 bases and J gave up 6 bases, with 9 bases separating them. The germline CDR1 and CDR2 sequences are ENHRY and SYGVKD. The CDR3: CAISESNRGNSPLHF. CDR3 in DNA: TGTGCCATCAGTGAGTCAAACCGGGGTAATTCACCCCTCCACTTT.

The rearrangement links TRBV2 to TRBJ1-1; D call uncertain. Germline V gives CDR1 SNHLY, CDR2 FYNNEI. V was pared by 6 bases and J by 2 bases, with 13 bases between. The CDR3 has 14 amino acids. The CDR3: CASSGDSLNTEAFF. The CDR3 coding sequence is TGTGCCAGCAGCGGGGATTCACTCAACACTGAAGCTTTCTTT.